The 30 T cell receptor beta chains in this list originate from one sample, sequenced in a study of blood T cell repertoires in COVID-19. Profiled with immunoSEQ multiplex PCR; TCRdb holds only in-frame clones, not every one. The table has under 30,000 clones, approximately 86% seen once. Sequenced input: peripheral blood. These receptors came from a human donor in a cohort sampled during active COVID-19. The donor label of this sample is uncertain.

The genes are TRBV5-1 and TRBJ2-3; weak D call: TRBD2 (6 bases). Germline V gives CDR1 SGHRS, CDR2 YFSETQ. V was pared by 0 bases and J by 5 bases, with 13 bases between. This CDR3 is built from 15 residues. The CDR3 loop is CASSLVAVGEDTQYF. The DNA of the CDR3 is TGCGCCAGCAGCTTGGTAGCGGTGGGGGAAGATACGCAGTATTTT.

V is TRBV6-2 or TRBV6-3 and J is TRBJ2-7, with D maybe TRBD2 (6 bases). This CDR3 region has 16 residues. From germline, CDR1 is MNHEY and CDR2 SVGEGT. The V end lost 4 bases, the J end lost 4 bases, and 20 bases lay between the germline ends. The CDR3 spells CASSLQRASRGYEQYF. The CDR3 coding sequence is TGTGCCAGCAGTTTACAAAGGGCCTCGCGGGGTTACGAGCAGTACTTC.

A single count supports this clone. The chain combines TRBV30 with TRBJ1-3; TRBD1 matches at 11 bases. The V gene end was trimmed by 3 bases and the J gene end by 3 bases; junction bases not matched to a gene: 7. The CDR3 sequence is 16 residues long. The germline gives CDR1 GTSNPN, CDR2 SVGIG (reference sequence). The DNA of the CDR3 is TGTGCCTGGAGGGGCCTGGGACAGGGGGTTGGAAACACCATATATTTT. This sequence encodes CAWRGLGQGVGNTIYF.

The V gene is TRBV21-1, the J gene TRBJ2-5; the table's TRBD2 call for D was not verified on the DNA. TRBV21-1 is a recognized pseudogene. The CDR3 extends over 16 amino acids. The CDR3 spells CASSKERLSGQETQYF. Written as DNA, the CDR3 is TGTGCCAGCAGCAAAGAGCGGCTGTCTGGACAAGAGACCCAGTACTTC.

This sequence joins TRBV18 and TRBJ1-4; D gene ambiguous. V lost 3 bases to trimming and J lost 0 bases, with 11 bases between them. The CDR3 is made up of 16 amino acids. CDR1 and CDR2 from the germline V gene are KGHSH and LQKENI. The chain's CDR3 is CASSPPETATNEKLFF. The CDR3 coding sequence is TGTGCCAGCTCACCTCCGGAGACCGCAACTAATGAAAAACTGTTTTTT.

This chain connects TRBV19 to TRBJ1-5; tentative D call: TRBD1 (6 bases). Germline V gene data show CDR1 as LNHDA and CDR2 as SQIVND (reference sequence). The CDR3 contains 16 residues. V was pared by 4 bases and J by 2 bases, with 15 bases between. The DNA for the CDR3 is TGTGCCAGTAGTAAAAGGCAGGGGTCTGGCAATCAGCCCCAGCATTTT. It is translated as CASSKRQGSGNQPQHF.

This clone has a handful of counts. This chain's CDR3 is CASSPRQPYEQYF. Here the CDR3 DNA reads TGCGCCAGCAGCCCGAGACAGCCCTACGAGCAGTACTTC. J is TRBJ2-7 and V is TRBV4-1, with D perhaps matching TRBD1 (5 bases). Germline V lookup: CDR1 MGHRA, CDR2 YSYEKL. The CDR3 extends over 13 amino acids. Trimming removed 4 bases from V and 2 bases from J, with 9 bases in between.

V usage is TRBV25-1 and J usage is TRBJ1-1; D not certain. The germline V gene encodes CDR1 MGHDK and CDR2 SYGVNS. The germline V and J ends were trimmed by 11 bases and 1 base, with 14 bases remaining between them. The CDR3 length is 13 residues. CDR3 bases: TGTGCCTCACGGGGAGTCTCGAACACTGAAGCTTTCTTT. Translating gives CASRGVSNTEAFF.

The chain couples TRBV11-3 to TRBJ2-2; 8 nucleotides align to TRBD2. The V segment lost 5 bases and the J segment 3 bases; nucleotides outside the gene matches: 8. Germline V gives CDR1 SGHNT, CDR2 YENEEA. This CDR3 is built from 16 residues. The CDR3 DNA follows: TGTGCCAGCAGCCCCGAGGCTAGCGGGTACACCGGGGAGCTGTTTTTT. It codes for CASSPEASGYTGELFF.

The chain is built from TRBV30 and TRBJ1-3; tentatively, D is TRBD1 (6 bases). This CDR3 is built from 16 residues. Trimming cost V 3 bases and J 0 bases, with 15 bases left between them. Germline V gives CDR1 GTSNPN, CDR2 SVGIG (reference sequence). The CDR3 DNA reads TGTGCCTGGAGCTCCCCGGACAGACTCTCTGGAAACACCATATATTTT. Protein: CAWSSPDRLSGNTIYF.

This chain links TRBV4-2 with TRBJ1-1; maybe TRBD1 (5 bases). Trimming stripped 0 bases from V and 2 bases from J, with 13 bases between. The germline gives CDR1 LGHNA, CDR2 YNFKEQ. The CDR3 is 16 amino acids. CDR3 in amino acids: CASSQDYGRVNTEAFF. The CDR3 DNA sequence: TGTGCCAGCAGCCAAGATTATGGCAGGGTAAACACTGAAGCTTTCTTT.

This chain links TRBV6-1 with TRBJ2-7, with a tentative D call TRBD2 (6 bases). This CDR3 is 14 amino acids long. V gave up 2 bases and J gave up 5 bases, with 13 bases separating them. Per germline, CDR1 MNHNS and CDR2 SASEGT. In DNA, the CDR3 is TGTGCCAGCAGTGAATCTCCATGGGAGGACGAGCAGTACTTC. Its translation is CASSESPWEDEQYF.

V gene TRBV3-1 (or the pseudogene TRBV3-2) combines with J gene TRBJ2-7; 11 positions agree with TRBD2. Unmatched junction bases numbered 6, after V lost 5 bases and J lost 3 bases. The CDR3 consists of 15 residues. Germline loops: CDR1 LGHDT, CDR2 YNNKEL (reference sequence). The CDR3 DNA sequence: TGTGCCAGCAGCGAGGGACTAGCGGAGGGCTACGAGCAGTACTTC. It codes for CASSEGLAEGYEQYF.

This CDR3 is CASSPSPSFSEQFF. In DNA form, the CDR3 reads TGTGCCAGCAGCCCTAGCCCTAGCTTCAGTGAGCAGTTCTTC. The J gene is TRBJ2-1, the V gene TRBV11-3; perhaps TRBD2 as D (5 bases). Germline loops: CDR1 SGHNT, CDR2 YENEEA. This CDR3 comprises 14 residues. Between the trimmed V and J ends, which lost 5 bases and 9 bases, there was a span of 17 bases.

This chain links TRBV7-9 with TRBJ2-1; 8 bases align to TRBD1. CDR3 length: 17 residues. V lost 5 bases to trimming and J lost 3 bases; unmatched junction nucleotides: 12. The germline V gene encodes CDR1 SEHNR and CDR2 FQNEAQ (reference sequence). The CDR3 is CASSPRRQGSLYNEQFF. The CDR3, as DNA: TGTGCCAGCAGCCCCCGGAGACAGGGGTCTCTCTACAATGAGCAGTTCTTC.

The chain employs TRBV7-8 and TRBJ2-3; 8 bases fit TRBD2. The CDR3 has 14 residues. V dropped 5 bases and J dropped 7; count of bases not matched to a gene: 8. Germline V lookup: CDR1 SGHVS, CDR2 FQNEAQ. CDR3 sequence: CASSTGTSSNTQYF. The CDR3 DNA reads as TGTGCCAGCAGCACTGGGACTAGTTCAAATACGCAGTATTTT.

The V and J genes are TRBV14 and TRBJ2-3, with D possibly being TRBD1 (6 bases). V lost 5 bases to trimming and J lost 7 bases, with 10 bases between them. Germline CDR1 reads SGHDN; CDR2 reads FVKESK. This CDR3 contains 12 residues. The CDR3 DNA reads as TGTGCCAGCAGCTCCCAGGGGCATACGCAGTATTTT. As protein: CASSSQGHTQYF.

The rearrangement joins TRBV18 to TRBJ1-1; D not certain. The CDR3 covers 13 residues. CDR1 is KGHSH and CDR2 is LQKENI in the germline V gene. The V end lost 6 bases, the J end lost 7 bases, and 15 bases lay between the germline ends. The CDR3: CASSPPGVYEAFF. CDR3 nucleotides: TGTGCCAGCTCGCCCCCCGGGGTCTATGAAGCTTTCTTT.

The chain is built from TRBV27 and TRBJ2-1, with 8 bases aligning to TRBD2. CDR1 and CDR2 (germline): MNHEY, SMNVEV (reference sequence). Germline trimming cut 0 bases from V and 4 bases from J; bases unmatched to any gene: 2. The CDR3 loop spans 15 amino acids. This CDR3 is CASSLSSGKYNEQFF. DNA for the CDR3: TGTGCCAGCAGTTTATCTAGCGGGAAATACAATGAGCAGTTCTTC.

This clone came up once. The J gene is TRBJ2-7, the V gene TRBV7-2, with D hard to call. Germline V gene data show CDR1 as SGHTA and CDR2 as FQGNSA. This CDR3 comprises 14 residues. The V gene lost 1 base and the J gene lost 1 base, with 8 bases spanning the gap. The CDR3 is CASSLGGTSYEQYF. In DNA, the CDR3 is TGTGCCAGCAGCTTAGGAGGCACGTCCTACGAGCAGTACTTC.

The rearrangement joins TRBV24-1 to TRBJ2-7; D remains ambiguous. With 2 bases removed from V and 5 bases from J, the gap between germline ends came to 6 bases. The germline CDR1 and CDR2 sequences are KGHDR and SFDVKD. The CDR3 has 12 amino acids. Here the CDR3 DNA reads TGTGCCACCAGTGATTCCTCGGACGAGCAGTACTTC. Translating gives CATSDSSDEQYF.

V is TRBV28 and J is TRBJ2-4; TRBD1 matches 8 bases. CDR3 length equals 17 residues. Germline V lookup: CDR1 MDHEN, CDR2 SYDVKM. The V segment lost 9 bases and the J segment 0 bases; nucleotides outside the gene matches: 13. The CDR3 region has the DNA TGTGCCAGTCGTAAGACGACAGGGGTGATAGCCAAAAACATTCAGTACTTC. It specifies CASRKTTGVIAKNIQYF.

The chain couples TRBV2 to TRBJ2-5; D might be TRBD1 (5 bases). The CDR3 consists of 14 residues. V lost 7 bases, J lost 2 bases, and 14 bases lay in between. Looked up from germline, CDR1 is SNHLY and CDR2 is FYNNEI. The chain's CDR3 is CASIAGSQQETQYF. In DNA, the CDR3 is TGTGCCAGCATTGCAGGGTCCCAACAAGAGACCCAGTACTTC. The full variable domain, its missing parts supplied by reference TRBV2 and TRBJ2-5, is EPEVTQTPSHQVTQMGQEVILRCVPISNHLYFYWYRQILGQKVEFLVSFYNNEISEKSEIFDDQFSVERPDGSNFTLKIRSTKLEDSAMYFCASIAGSQQETQYFGPGTRLLVL.

The chain combines TRBV7-8 with TRBJ2-7; 7 bases are a match to TRBD1. The germline CDR1 and CDR2 sequences are SGHVS and FQNEAQ. The CDR3 consists of 15 residues. Trimming removed 5 bases from V and 2 bases from J; junction bases left unmatched: 9. Here the CDR3 DNA reads TGTGCCAGCAGCGAAATGGTCGGGACAGCCTACGAGCAGTACTTC. It codes for CASSEMVGTAYEQYF.

The chain couples TRBV4-2 to TRBJ2-7; 9 bases line up with TRBD2. J was trimmed by 5 bases and V by 4 bases; bases with no gene match: 12. Germline V gene data show CDR1 as LGHNA and CDR2 as YNFKEQ. This CDR3 has 16 residues. The CDR3 nucleotides read TGTGCCAGCAGCCCAAGCGGGACTAGCACATCCCACGAGCAGTACTTC. It translates to CASSPSGTSTSHEQYF.

V and J are TRBV6-5 and TRBJ1-2; maybe TRBD1 (5 bases). CDR1 is MNHEY and CDR2 is SVGAGI in the germline V gene. CDR3 length: 14 residues. V lost 5 bases to trimming and J lost 6 bases, with 16 bases between them. As DNA, the CDR3 is TGTGCCAGCAGTCCAAGCCGGGGGTCGGATGGCTACACCTTC. Its translation: CASSPSRGSDGYTF.

In DNA, the CDR3 is TGTGCCAGCAGGGGACAGGGCACAGATACGCAGTATTTT. Protein sequence: CASRGQGTDTQYF. The V gene is TRBV5-8, the J gene TRBJ2-3; 8 nucleotides agree with TRBD1. Germline values: CDR1 SGHTS, CDR2 YDEGEE. Losses at the gene ends were 5 bases for V and 1 base for J; bases not matched to a gene: 0. The CDR3 is 13 residues long. The entire variable domain, with the rest obtained from reference TRBV5-8 and TRBJ2-3, is as follows: EAGVTQSPTHLIKTRGQQATLRCSPISGHTSVYWYQQALGLGLQFLLWYDEGEERNRGNFPPRFSGRQFPNYSSELNVNALELEDSALYLCASRGQGTDTQYFGPGTRLTVL.

This chain joins TRBV5-4 and TRBJ2-7, with 15 bases aligning to TRBD2. The CDR3 is 16 residues long. Trimming took 2 bases from V and 3 from J; bases not matched to a gene: 3. Germline assignment: CDR1 SGHNT and CDR2 YYREEE (reference sequence). The CDR3 nucleotides are TGTGCCAGCAGCTTAGGGACTAGCGGGAGGAGCTACGAGCAGTACTTC. This sequence encodes CASSLGTSGRSYEQYF.

This clone occurred once. This chain uses TRBV10-3 with TRBJ1-1, with D perhaps TRBD1 (5 bases). The V gene's germline CDR1 is ENHRY and CDR2 SYGVKD. The CDR3 covers 13 residues. V shed 6 bases and J shed 4 bases, with 12 bases lying between them. The CDR3 coding sequence is TGTGCCATCAGGGGGTCGGGGGGCACTGAAGCTTTCTTT. This translates into CAIRGSGGTEAFF.

The chain couples TRBV28 to TRBJ2-7; 14 nucleotides line up with TRBD2. Germline CDR1 reads MDHEN; CDR2 reads SYDVKM. This CDR3 region has 15 residues. With 6 bases clipped from V and 8 bases from J, the junction kept 9 bases outside the gene matches. CDR3 protein: CASSIPGTSGSQQYF. Written as DNA, the CDR3 is TGTGCCAGCAGCATACCAGGGACTAGCGGGAGTCAGCAGTACTTC.